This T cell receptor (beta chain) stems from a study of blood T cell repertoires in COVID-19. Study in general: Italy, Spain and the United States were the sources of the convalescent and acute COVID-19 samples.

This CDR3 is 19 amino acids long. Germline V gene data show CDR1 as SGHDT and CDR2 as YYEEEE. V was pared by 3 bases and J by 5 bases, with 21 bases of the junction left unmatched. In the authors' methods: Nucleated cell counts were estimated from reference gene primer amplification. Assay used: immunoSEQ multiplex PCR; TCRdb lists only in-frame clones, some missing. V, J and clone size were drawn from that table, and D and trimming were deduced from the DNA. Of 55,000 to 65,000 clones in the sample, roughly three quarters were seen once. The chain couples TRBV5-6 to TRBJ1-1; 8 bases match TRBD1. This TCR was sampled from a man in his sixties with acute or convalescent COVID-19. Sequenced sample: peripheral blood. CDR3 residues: CASSSYKTGGPRGRTEAFF. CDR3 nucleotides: TGTGCCAGCAGCTCATATAAAACAGGGGGACCCAGGGGCCGAACTGAAGCTTTCTTT.